Following are 25 T cell receptor beta chains from one sample sequenced in a study of T-cell memory formation after mild COVID-19. TCRdb redid the calling of the 5' RACE reads with MiXCR, one entry per CDR3 protein. The sample has roughly 300,000 distinct CDR3 sequences, under 20% seen once. The sequenced sample consisted of PBMCs or a T cell subset sorted from them (not recorded which). Receptors originate from a man between 18 and 35 years old who had mild COVID-19 (a few samples of this study predate the infection). Cell type and time point are not known.

The chain recombines TRBV11-2 with TRBJ2-5, with 7 bases matching TRBD1. V was clipped by 7 bases and J by 5 bases; unmatched bases: 13. In germline, CDR1 is SGHAT, CDR2 FQNNGV. The CDR3 is 15 residues long. The CDR3 bases are TGTGCCAGCACTCGTGGAGCGCAGGGGGTGGAGACCCAGTACTTC. Its protein product is CASTRGAQGVETQYF.

This clonotype was recorded a few times. This rearrangement joins TRBV5-1 to TRBJ1-2, with D unclear. The V end was cut by 0 bases, the J end by 0 bases, with 9 bases between. This CDR3 has 15 amino acids. The germline V gene encodes CDR1 SGHRS and CDR2 YFSETQ. The CDR3 sequence is CASSLDGKANYGYTF. The CDR3, as DNA: TGCGCCAGCAGCTTGGACGGGAAAGCTAACTATGGCTACACCTTC.

The V gene is TRBV4-2, the J gene TRBJ1-1; D perhaps matches TRBD1 (6 bases). The germline CDR1 and CDR2 sequences are LGHNA and YNFKEQ. Between the trimmed V and J ends, which lost 1 base and 5 bases, there was a span of 14 bases. The CDR3 has 15 residues. This chain's CDR3 is CASSQGDKDLTEAFF. CDR3 in DNA: TGTGCCAGCAGCCAAGGGGACAAGGACCTGACTGAAGCTTTCTTT.

The J gene is TRBJ1-2, the V gene TRBV25-1; possibly TRBD1 for D (6 bases). The CDR3 spans 14 residues. From germline, CDR1 is MGHDK and CDR2 SYGVNS. V was cut by 3 bases and J by 5 bases, with 13 bases left in between. The CDR3 sequence is CASSEQTGLYGYTF. CDR3 DNA sequence: TGTGCCAGCAGTGAGCAGACAGGTCTTTATGGCTACACCTTC.

The table lists this clonotype with a few counts. The chain uses TRBV7-3 and TRBJ2-5; possibly TRBD1 or TRBD2 for D (5 bases each). The CDR3 length is 15 residues. V was pared by 5 bases and J by 0 bases, with 13 bases between. The germline V gene encodes CDR1 SGHTA and CDR2 FQGTGA. CDR3 in amino acids: CASSTSPGHQETQYF. In nucleotides, the CDR3 is TGTGCCAGCAGCACTAGTCCAGGGCACCAAGAGACCCAGTACTTC.

The gene calls are TRBV7-8 and TRBJ2-6; the D gene is possibly TRBD2 (5 bases). CDR3 length equals 17 residues. Germline V gene data show CDR1 as SGHVS and CDR2 as FQNEAQ. Trimming removed 2 bases from V and 2 bases from J, with 13 bases in between. The CDR3: CASSLRGRGPGANVLTF. CDR3 nucleotides: TGTGCCAGCAGCTTACGTGGCCGGGGTCCTGGGGCCAACGTCCTGACTTTC.

This clonotype was seen more than once but under ten times. The chain employs TRBV6-2 or TRBV6-3 and TRBJ2-3; a possible D gene is TRBD2 (5 bases). This CDR3 comprises 15 residues. Germline V gene data show CDR1 as MNHEY and CDR2 as SVGEGT. Trimming pared 6 bases from V and 4 bases from J, leaving 17 bases between. CDR3 DNA sequence: TGTGCCAGCAGACTGGGTCTTGAGGGTGCAGATACGCAGTATTTT. Protein: CASRLGLEGADTQYF.

This sequence joins TRBV12-3 or TRBV12-4 and TRBJ2-3; 12 positions agree with TRBD2. Trimming cost V 2 bases and J 3 bases; bases outside gene matches: 12. This CDR3 is built from 19 residues. CDR3 coding DNA: TGTGCCAGCAGTTTAACTCGACTAGCGGGGGCCTCAGGGACAGATACGCAGTATTTT. Translating gives CASSLTRLAGASGTDTQYF.

This clonotype was detected a few times. The chain uses TRBV7-9 and TRBJ2-1, with 10 bases fitting TRBD2. Trimming removed 5 bases from V and 5 bases from J; junction bases left unmatched: 6. The germline gives CDR1 SEHNR, CDR2 FQNEAQ (reference sequence). The CDR3 is 15 residues long. The CDR3 DNA follows: TGTGCCAGCAGCGTCGGACTAGCGGCCGACAATGAGCAGTTCTTC. This codes for CASSVGLAADNEQFF.

The genes are TRBV15 and TRBJ2-5; the D call may be TRBD1 or TRBD2 (5 bases each). The CDR3 consists of 13 residues. Germline lookup yields CDR1 LNHNV and CDR2 YYDKDF (reference sequence). Deletions cut 3 bases from V and 2 bases from J, with 7 bases between. In DNA, the CDR3 is TGTGCCACCAGCAGCTGGGGGCAAGAGACCCAGTACTTC. As protein: CATSSWGQETQYF.

V and J are TRBV6-2 or TRBV6-3 and TRBJ1-1; D unresolved. V was shortened by 2 bases and J by 1 base, with 14 bases between the two germline ends. The CDR3 totals 16 residues. CDR1 is MNHEY and CDR2 is SVGEGT in the germline V gene. Here the CDR3 DNA reads TGTGCCAGCAGTTACATCCCCGCCAGGAGGAACACTGAAGCTTTCTTT. This sequence encodes CASSYIPARRNTEAFF.

Here the CDR3 DNA reads TGCGCCAGCAGCCAGGGGCCGGGCGGGGACTACAATGAGCAGTTCTTC. It encodes CASSQGPGGDYNEQFF. V and J are TRBV4-3 and TRBJ2-1; the D gene is possibly TRBD2 (6 bases). Trimming left V 3 bases short and J 3 bases short, with 15 bases between. Germline V CDR1 and CDR2: LGHNA, YSLEER. The CDR3 length is 16 residues.

This clonotype was found many times. The chain uses TRBV5-1 and TRBJ2-2, with a weak D call TRBD2 (7 bases). V lost 4 bases to trimming and J lost 10 bases, with 14 bases between them. The germline V gene has CDR1 SGHRS and CDR2 YFSETQ. This CDR3 comprises 13 residues. The CDR3 spells CASSLLGGEELFF. The CDR3 DNA sequence: TGCGCCAGCAGCCTCCTAGGGGGGGAGGAGCTGTTTTTT.

The sample holds many counts of this clonotype. The rearrangement links TRBV7-8 to TRBJ2-7; tentatively, D is TRBD1 (5 bases). CDR1 SGHVS and CDR2 FQNEAQ come from the germline V gene. V lost 0 bases and J lost 3, with 18 bases in between. This CDR3 comprises 17 residues. This CDR3 is CASSLAFAGSVVYEQYF. The CDR3 DNA reads as TGTGCCAGCAGCTTAGCCTTTGCAGGGTCGGTCGTCTACGAGCAGTACTTC.

The CDR3 nucleotides read TGCAGTGCTAGAGTAAGGCGCCGCTACGAGCAGTACTTC. This gives the protein CSARVRRRYEQYF. The chain is built from TRBV20-1 and TRBJ2-7; D not certain. This CDR3 is 13 amino acids long. The germline CDR1 and CDR2 sequences are DFQATT and SNEGSKA (reference sequence). V was clipped by 1 base and J by 3 bases, with 10 bases between them.

This CDR3 reads CASSPAGTSETQYF. DNA of the CDR3: TGTGCCAGCAGCCCAGCTGGGACGTCGGAGACCCAGTACTTC. The chain is built from TRBV9 and TRBJ2-5; D is perhaps TRBD1 or TRBD2 (5 bases each). Germline CDR1 and CDR2: SGDLS and YYNGEE. The CDR3 runs 14 residues. Trimming removed 4 bases at V and 5 bases at J, with 15 bases between.

V is TRBV6-6 and J is TRBJ1-1; perhaps TRBD1 as D (5 bases). The CDR3 is made up of 13 amino acids. Germline CDR1 reads MNHNY; CDR2 reads SVGAGI (reference sequence). Trimming shortened V by 8 bases and J by 1 base, and 11 bases separated the two germline ends. The CDR3 region has the DNA TGTGCCAGCCTTACGGGGGGGAACACTGAAGCTTTCTTT. As protein: CASLTGGNTEAFF.

DNA of the CDR3: TGTGCCAGTCCCGGATTTTCTGGGGAGCTGTTTTTT. This translates into CASPGFSGELFF. The chain uses TRBV12-3 or TRBV12-4 and TRBJ2-2, with unresolved D. The CDR3 loop spans 12 amino acids. The V and J ends lost 9 bases and 8 bases respectively, with 13 bases between them.

This clonotype was seen a few times. V is TRBV29-1 and J is TRBJ1-1, with D perhaps TRBD1 (6 bases). The germline V gene encodes CDR1 SQVTM and CDR2 ANQGSEA. V gave up 3 bases and J gave up 4 bases, with 12 bases separating them. The CDR3 has 13 amino acids. In nucleotides, the CDR3 is TGCAGCGTTGATGGGGGCAGGGCCACTGAAGCTTTCTTT. It specifies CSVDGGRATEAFF.

The chain employs TRBV6-5 and TRBJ1-6; D not resolved. CDR3 size: 17 residues. The V end was cut by 2 bases, the J end by 0 bases, with 11 bases between. Per the germline V gene, CDR1 is MNHEY and CDR2 is SVGAGI. This chain's CDR3 is CASSYDPTGSYNSPLHF. CDR3 coding DNA: TGTGCCAGCAGTTACGACCCCACGGGCTCCTATAATTCACCCCTCCACTTT.

The sample holds a few counts of this clonotype. The chain uses TRBV7-8 and TRBJ2-5; 8 bases align to TRBD2. V shed 5 bases, J shed 5 bases, and the junction held 7 bases outside the gene matches. The CDR3 length is 14 residues. In germline, CDR1 is SGHVS, CDR2 FQNEAQ. The CDR3 nucleotides read TGTGCCAGCAGCATGGGACTAGTTCGGGAGACCCAGTACTTC. Residues: CASSMGLVRETQYF.

The chain joins TRBV7-8 to TRBJ2-2; TRBD1 or TRBD2 may be the D gene (5 bases each). Trimming removed 5 bases at V and 7 bases at J, with 14 bases between. CDR3 size: 14 residues. Germline loops: CDR1 SGHVS, CDR2 FQNEAQ. CDR3 loop: CASSRDRAGGELFF. In DNA, the CDR3 is TGTGCCAGCAGCCGGGACCGAGCTGGCGGGGAGCTGTTTTTT. Complete variable domain (other parts from reference TRBV7-8 and TRBJ2-2): GAGVSQSPRYKVAKRGQDVALRCDPISGHVSLFWYQQALGQGPEFLTYFQNEAQLDKSGLPSDRFFAERPEGSVSTLKIQRTQQEDSAVYLCASSRDRAGGELFFGEGSRLTVL.

The chain joins TRBV6-2 or TRBV6-3 to TRBJ1-1; D uncertain. Germline V gene sequence: CDR1 MNHEY, CDR2 SVGEGT. V lost 2 bases and J lost 1, with 8 bases in between. The CDR3 totals 14 residues. DNA for the CDR3: TGTGCCAGCAGTTACCGGGGTAAGAACACTGAAGCTTTCTTT. Its translation: CASSYRGKNTEAFF.

The CDR3 protein is CATSDKLGRSYNEQFF. The CDR3 nucleotides read TGTGCCACCAGTGATAAACTAGGGAGGTCCTACAATGAGCAGTTCTTC. The chain joins TRBV24-1 to TRBJ2-1; D is perhaps TRBD2 (6 bases). Trimming stripped 3 bases from V and 1 base from J, with 12 bases between. The CDR3 consists of 16 residues. Germline assignment: CDR1 KGHDR and CDR2 SFDVKD.

The chain combines TRBV7-9 with TRBJ2-3, with D perhaps being TRBD1 or TRBD2 (7 bases each). Per germline, CDR1 SEHNR and CDR2 FQNEAQ (reference sequence). Trimming took 4 bases from V and 4 from J, leaving 24 bases between them. This CDR3 is built from 18 residues. The CDR3 DNA is TGTGCCAGCAGCTCCGGCCAGGGGGGGCGCTTGTCCCCAGATACGCAGTATTTT. This translates into CASSSGQGGRLSPDTQYF.